The 5 T cell receptor beta chains reported below all come from one sample, sequenced in a study of OX40 agonist ivuxolimab in advanced cancers. Method: immunoSEQ multiplex PCR; TCRdb's copy keeps in-frame clones and lacks some. Altogether 70,000 or so clones are present, 84% being singletons, with the ten largest covering roughly 0.79%. The sample here was CD4+ or CD8+ T cells sorted from blood, taken in a trial of the OX40 agonist ivuxolimab. These TCRs come from an adult with an advanced solid tumor such as melanoma, head and neck, liver or kidney cancer.

J is TRBJ2-2 and V is TRBV29-1, with 9 bases aligning to TRBD1. The CDR3 length is 16 residues. Germline CDR1 is SQVTM and CDR2 is ANQGSEA. The junction had 5 bases not matched to a gene; V was cut back by 3 bases and J by 0 bases. CDR3 sequence reads: CSVESGQGSNTGELFF. The CDR3 DNA follows: TGCAGCGTTGAGTCTGGACAGGGGTCGAACACCGGGGAGCTGTTTTTT.

Only a few counts were recorded for this clone. The V gene is TRBV19, the J gene TRBJ2-3, with 7 bases matching TRBD1. J lost 5 bases, V lost 7 bases, and 6 bases had no gene match. The CDR3 runs to 13 residues. Germline assignment: CDR1 LNHDA and CDR2 SQIVND (reference sequence). CDR3 DNA sequence: TGTGCCAGTAACACAGGGGTTCTAGATACGCAGTATTTT. Its protein product is CASNTGVLDTQYF.

This clone has only a few counts. V is TRBV5-5 and J is TRBJ1-2; perhaps TRBD1 as D (5 bases). The CDR3 spans 14 residues. Trimming shortened V by 4 bases and J by 6 bases, and 16 bases separated the two germline ends. Germline CDR1 is SGHKS and CDR2 is YYEKEE (reference sequence). The CDR3 region has the DNA TGTGCCAGCAGCCCCAACCCTGACAGAAATGGCTACACCTTC. Its translation is CASSPNPDRNGYTF.

The chain uses TRBV27 and TRBJ2-2; D not certain. Trimming took off 3 bases at V and 6 bases at J, with 14 bases between the two ends. This CDR3 has 15 residues. Germline CDR1 reads MNHEY; CDR2 reads SMNVEV (reference sequence). The chain's CDR3 is CASSFGRPRSGELFF. Here the CDR3 DNA reads TGTGCCAGCAGTTTCGGACGCCCGAGGTCCGGGGAGCTGTTTTTT.

This chain uses TRBV6-1 with TRBJ2-1, with D possibly matching TRBD2 (7 bases). Trimming took off 6 bases at V and 7 bases at J, with 19 bases between the two ends. This CDR3 contains 15 residues. The V gene's germline CDR1 is MNHNS and CDR2 SASEGT. CDR3 in amino acids: CASRTVGLGTNEQFF. CDR3 sequence (DNA): TGTGCCAGCAGGACCGTAGGACTAGGGACAAATGAGCAGTTCTTC.